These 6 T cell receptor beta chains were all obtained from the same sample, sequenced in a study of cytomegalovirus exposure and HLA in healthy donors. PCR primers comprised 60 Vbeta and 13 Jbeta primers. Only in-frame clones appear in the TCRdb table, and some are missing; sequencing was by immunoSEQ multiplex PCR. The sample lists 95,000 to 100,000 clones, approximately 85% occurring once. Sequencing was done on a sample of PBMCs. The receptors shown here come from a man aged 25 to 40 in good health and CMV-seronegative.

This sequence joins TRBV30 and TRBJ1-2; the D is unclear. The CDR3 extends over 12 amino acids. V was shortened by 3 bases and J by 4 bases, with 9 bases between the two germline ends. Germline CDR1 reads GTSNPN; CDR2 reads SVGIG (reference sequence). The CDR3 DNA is TGTGCCTGGAGGAATCTGGCCTATGGCTACACCTTC. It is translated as CAWRNLAYGYTF.

This CDR3 is CASSHEGAVGGFSYEQYF. CDR3 DNA sequence: TGTGCCAGCAGCCACGAGGGGGCTGTGGGCGGGTTCTCCTACGAGCAGTACTTC. This chain uses TRBV4-2 with TRBJ2-7, with 7 bases fitting TRBD1. The ends lost 3 bases at V and 0 bases at J; junction bases unmatched: 14. Germline V CDR1 and CDR2: LGHNA, YNFKEQ. The CDR3 has 18 amino acids.

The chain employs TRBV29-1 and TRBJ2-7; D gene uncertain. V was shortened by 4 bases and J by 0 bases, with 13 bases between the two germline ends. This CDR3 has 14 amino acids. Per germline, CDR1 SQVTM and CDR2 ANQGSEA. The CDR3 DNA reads TGCAGCGTTGGAGAAGATCTTAGCTCCTACGAGCAGTACTTC. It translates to CSVGEDLSSYEQYF.

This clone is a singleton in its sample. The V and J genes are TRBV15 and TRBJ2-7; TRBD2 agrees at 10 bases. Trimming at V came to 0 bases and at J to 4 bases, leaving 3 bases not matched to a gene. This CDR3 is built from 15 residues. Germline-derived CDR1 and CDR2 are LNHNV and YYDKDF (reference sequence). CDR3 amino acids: CATSRDSGRTYEQYF. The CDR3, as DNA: TGTGCCACCAGCAGAGATAGCGGGAGGACTTACGAGCAGTACTTC.

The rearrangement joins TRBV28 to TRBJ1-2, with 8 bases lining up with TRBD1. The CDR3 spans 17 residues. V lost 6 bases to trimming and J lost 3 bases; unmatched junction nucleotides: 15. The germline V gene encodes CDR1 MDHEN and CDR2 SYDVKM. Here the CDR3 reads CASRPNPRQGWYYGYTF. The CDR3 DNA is TGTGCCAGCAGGCCAAACCCGAGACAGGGGTGGTACTATGGCTACACCTTC.

The chain's CDR3 is CASSLAGTSSYNEQFF. The CDR3 DNA follows: TGTGCCAGCAGCTTAGCAGGGACTTCCTCCTACAATGAGCAGTTCTTC. The chain is built from TRBV7-2 and TRBJ2-1, with TRBD2 as a possible D gene (6 bases). Germline V gives CDR1 SGHTA, CDR2 FQGNSA. Trimming pared 0 bases from V and 0 bases from J, leaving 9 bases between. The CDR3 is 16 amino acids.